The 25 T cell receptor beta chains given below trace back to one sample, sequenced in a study of early T cells in non-severe SARS-CoV-2 infection. TCRdb reprocessed the 5' RACE reads via MiXCR and lists one record per CDR3 protein. The table lists tens of thousands of distinct CDR3 sequences, roughly 6.6% of them singletons. The specimen was whole blood. These receptors were collected from an adult who was a healthcare worker with PCR-confirmed SARS-CoV-2 infection or an uninfected control (not recorded which).

This chain uses TRBV20-1 with TRBJ2-7; possible D gene TRBD1, 7 bases. This CDR3 spans 12 amino acids. V was cut by 7 bases and J by 2 bases, with 12 bases left in between. The germline gives CDR1 DFQATT, CDR2 SNEGSKA (reference sequence). The CDR3: CSGGDSTYEQYF. CDR3 bases: TGCAGTGGCGGGGACAGTACCTACGAGCAGTACTTC.

This clonotype was observed a handful of times. The chain employs TRBV19 and TRBJ2-2, with 9 bases aligning to TRBD1. After removal of 4 bases from V and 4 bases from J, the junction contained 7 bases not matched to a gene. The CDR3 extends over 16 amino acids. Per the germline V gene, CDR1 is LNHDA and CDR2 is SQIVND (reference sequence). CDR3: CASSTRTGAGTGELFF. The DNA for the CDR3 is TGTGCCAGTAGTACGCGGACAGGGGCAGGCACCGGGGAGCTGTTTTTT.

In regard to this clonotype: A clone one base away is much larger, so this may be a read error. The chain carries TRBV20-1 and TRBJ2-6, with TRBD1 as a possible D gene (6 bases). Trimming removed 6 bases from V and 8 bases from J, with 17 bases in between. CDR1 is DFQATT and CDR2 is SNEGSKA in the germline V gene (reference sequence). The CDR3 has 14 amino acids. The CDR3, as DNA: TGCAGTGCCCTGACAGGCCCCGGGACCAACGTCCTGACTTTC. It translates to CSALTGPGTNVLTF.

In its sample, this clonotype was seen many times. V is TRBV6-5 and J is TRBJ1-5; maybe TRBD1 (6 bases). The germline CDR1 and CDR2 sequences are MNHEY and SVGAGI. The CDR3 has 13 residues. The V and J ends lost 5 bases and 4 bases respectively, with 9 bases between them. The CDR3 loop reads CASSQGTNQPQHF. In nucleotides, the CDR3 is TGTGCCAGCAGTCAGGGGACGAATCAGCCCCAGCATTTT.

The sample holds many counts of this clonotype. The chain carries TRBV5-1 and TRBJ2-3, with D perhaps matching TRBD1 (5 bases). CDR1 is SGHRS, CDR2 YFSETQ, per germline. The CDR3 is 15 amino acids. V shed 2 bases and J shed 5 bases, with 15 bases lying between them. The CDR3 spells CASSLGARAGDTQYF. The CDR3 DNA follows: TGCGCCAGCAGCTTAGGGGCCAGGGCCGGAGATACGCAGTATTTT.

This clonotype was detected a few times. The chain carries TRBV27 and TRBJ2-5; 7 bases line up with TRBD2. With 5 bases clipped from V and 5 bases from J, the junction kept 11 bases outside the gene matches. Germline V gene sequence: CDR1 MNHEY, CDR2 SMNVEV (reference sequence). The CDR3 loop spans 15 amino acids. The CDR3 sequence: CASSPGGGYGETQYF. The CDR3 coding sequence is TGTGCCAGCAGTCCAGGCGGGGGATACGGGGAGACCCAGTACTTC.

The rearrangement links TRBV7-9 to TRBJ2-3; no firm D call. The V and J ends lost 5 bases and 4 bases respectively, with 13 bases between them. From germline, CDR1 is SEHNR and CDR2 FQNEAQ (reference sequence). The CDR3 has 14 amino acids. The CDR3 sequence is CASSQARPADTQYF. The CDR3 DNA follows: TGTGCCAGCAGCCAAGCCCGGCCGGCAGATACGCAGTATTTT. Variable domain in full (rest from reference TRBV7-9 and TRBJ2-3): DTGVSQNPRHKITKRGQNVTFRCDPISEHNRLYWYRQTLGQGPEFLTYFQNEAQLEKSRLLSDRFSAERPKGSFSTLEIQRTEQGDSAMYLCASSQARPADTQYFGPGTRLTVL.

This clonotype was seen at least ten times. V usage is TRBV7-8 and J usage is TRBJ1-5; 8 bases are shared with TRBD1. The CDR3 loop spans 14 amino acids. The trim removed 0 bases at V and 7 bases at J, leaving 2 bases unmatched. The V gene's germline CDR1 is SGHVS and CDR2 FQNEAQ. DNA of the CDR3: TGTGCCAGCAGCTTAGCTACAGGGGGGCAGCCCCAGCATTTT. It codes for CASSLATGGQPQHF.

This chain joins TRBV20-1 and TRBJ2-3; no definite D call. CDR3 length equals 13 residues. Germline lookup yields CDR1 DFQATT and CDR2 SNEGSKA (reference sequence). The V and J ends lost 0 bases and 9 bases respectively, with 13 bases between them. CDR3 nucleotides: TGCAGTGCTAGAGATCTGCGGCCCCACACGCAGTATTTT. This gives the protein CSARDLRPHTQYF.

This clonotype was seen repeatedly, ten times or more. V gene TRBV20-1 combines with J gene TRBJ2-7, with a weak D call TRBD1 (8 bases). The CDR3 spans 16 residues. Germline V gives CDR1 DFQATT, CDR2 SNEGSKA (reference sequence). Trimming left V 5 bases short and J 2 bases short, with 22 bases between. The CDR3 DNA reads as TGCAGTGCTGACTTAACGGGGGGCAGGGGGCCCTACGAGCAGTACTTC. This translates into CSADLTGGRGPYEQYF.

The genes are TRBV18 and TRBJ2-3; D remains ambiguous. Germline values: CDR1 KGHSH, CDR2 LQKENI. Trimming removed 3 bases from V and 3 bases from J, with 7 bases in between. The CDR3 is made up of 13 amino acids. The CDR3 nucleotides read TGTGCCAGCTCACCTATCCAGACAGATACGCAGTATTTT. This translates into CASSPIQTDTQYF.

At least ten counts were recorded for this clonotype. One junction end disagrees with the germline gene, perhaps due to a read error. The chain links TRBV12-3 or TRBV12-4 to TRBJ2-7; 9 bases match TRBD1. The CDR3 contains 14 residues. CDR3 sequence (DNA): TGTGCCAGCAGCTTAGGGACAGGGCCCGCCGAGCAGTACTTC. Translating gives CASSLGTGPAEQYF.

This clonotype was recorded at least ten times. In nucleotides, the CDR3 is TGCAGTGCTAGCCCACTAGCGGGAGTCACCTACAATGAGCAGTTCTTC. Protein: CSASPLAGVTYNEQFF. V usage is TRBV20-1 and J usage is TRBJ2-1, with TRBD2 matching 11 bases. Germline CDR1 reads DFQATT; CDR2 reads SNEGSKA (reference sequence). The CDR3 runs to 16 residues. The V and J ends lost 3 bases and 2 bases, in that order; junction bases with no gene match: 6.

This clonotype was seen a handful of times. This chain uses TRBV5-1 with TRBJ2-1; 13 nucleotides agree with TRBD2. The CDR3 is 15 residues long. Looked up from germline, CDR1 is SGHRS and CDR2 is YFSETQ. The junction had 6 bases not matched to a gene; V was cut back by 4 bases and J by 8 bases. This CDR3 reads CASSPGLAGEDEQFF. The CDR3 region has the DNA TGCGCCAGCAGCCCTGGACTAGCGGGAGAGGATGAGCAGTTCTTC.

This clonotype was detected ten times or more. CDR3 sequence (DNA): TGCAGTGCTAGAGGAGGGACTAGCGGGAGCTCCAAAAACATTCAGTACTTC. This encodes CSARGGTSGSSKNIQYF. The chain couples TRBV20-1 to TRBJ2-4, with 14 bases aligning to TRBD2. J was trimmed by 2 bases and V by 1 base; bases with no gene match: 4. The CDR3 is made up of 17 amino acids. Germline values: CDR1 DFQATT, CDR2 SNEGSKA (reference sequence).

This clonotype was picked up many times. This chain joins TRBV10-3 and TRBJ1-2; unclear D gene. V lost 7 bases to trimming and J lost 1 base, with 7 bases between them. The CDR3 is 12 amino acids. CDR1 is ENHRY and CDR2 is SYGVKD in the germline V gene. The CDR3 is CAITADNYGYTF. The CDR3 nucleotides read TGTGCCATCACAGCAGATAACTATGGCTACACCTTC.

Many counts were recorded for this clonotype. The J gene is TRBJ1-2, the V gene TRBV5-5; 10 bases align to TRBD1. The germline V gene encodes CDR1 SGHKS and CDR2 YYEKEE (reference sequence). The CDR3 runs 16 residues. Trimming removed 0 bases from V and 4 bases from J; junction bases left unmatched: 6. CDR3 protein: CASSLVVTGGLYGYTF. CDR3 in DNA: TGTGCCAGCAGCTTGGTCGTGACAGGGGGCCTCTATGGCTACACCTTC.

This clonotype was detected a few times. The chain recombines TRBV5-4 with TRBJ2-5; either TRBD1 or TRBD2 may fit D (5 bases each). The V gene lost 4 bases and the J gene lost 4 bases, with 17 bases spanning the gap. Germline V lookup: CDR1 SGHNT, CDR2 YYREEE (reference sequence). CDR3 length: 15 amino acids. The CDR3 is CASSLGVPGRETQYF. For the CDR3, the DNA is TGTGCCAGCAGCCTGGGGGTCCCTGGAAGAGAGACCCAGTACTTC.

This clonotype turned up a few times. The rearrangement uses TRBV20-1 and TRBJ2-1; TRBD2 aligns across 10 bases. CDR1 is DFQATT and CDR2 is SNEGSKA in the germline V gene (reference sequence). V shed 0 bases and J 3 bases; nucleotides not matched to a gene: 8. The CDR3 is made up of 17 amino acids. The CDR3 DNA reads as TGCAGTGCTAGAGATGCTAGCGGGAGTGTTCGCTACAATGAGCAGTTCTTC. Amino acids: CSARDASGSVRYNEQFF.

The J gene is TRBJ2-7, the V gene TRBV18; 7 nucleotides agree with TRBD1. This CDR3 is 12 amino acids long. The ends lost 6 bases at V and 7 bases at J; junction bases unmatched: 6. CDR1 KGHSH and CDR2 LQKENI come from the germline V gene. The CDR3 nucleotides read TGTGCCAGCTCGTCAACACAGGGGGAGCAGTACTTC. Encoded protein: CASSSTQGEQYF.

This clonotype was seen at least ten times. The CDR3 region is CASSLVSGAGANVLTF. CDR3 coding DNA: TGTGCCAGCAGCTTAGTTTCCGGGGCTGGGGCCAACGTCCTGACTTTC. The chain has TRBV7-2 and TRBJ2-6; D is possibly TRBD2 (5 bases). The germline V gene encodes CDR1 SGHTA and CDR2 FQGNSA. V dropped 1 base and J dropped 2 bases, with 9 bases sitting between them. This CDR3 has 16 residues.

The table lists this clonotype with many counts. This chain links TRBV28 with TRBJ2-3; a possible D gene is TRBD2 (6 bases). V lost 5 bases, J lost 2 bases, and 17 bases lay in between. CDR1 and CDR2 (germline): MDHEN, SYDVKM. The CDR3 has 16 amino acids. The CDR3 is CASSPLAGSYTDTQYF. CDR3 DNA: TGTGCCAGCAGTCCGCTAGCCGGGAGCTACACAGATACGCAGTATTTT.

This clonotype is labeled as medium-sized (0.01 to 0.1%). This rearrangement joins TRBV3-1 to TRBJ1-2; TRBD1 matches at 7 bases. Trimming took 2 bases from V and 8 from J; bases not matched to a gene: 5. The germline V gene has CDR1 LGHDT and CDR2 YNNKEL (reference sequence). The CDR3 totals 13 residues. DNA for the CDR3: TGTGCCAGCAGCCAACCAGGGGGTAGCGGCTACACCTTC. Amino acids: CASSQPGGSGYTF.

This clonotype was recorded many times. The V gene is TRBV6-1, the J gene TRBJ2-2, with TRBD1 matching 9 bases. The CDR3 runs to 15 residues. Germline values: CDR1 MNHNS, CDR2 SASEGT. Trimming removed 5 bases from V and 8 bases from J; junction bases left unmatched: 9. CDR3 nucleotides: TGTGCCAGCAGTACAAGACAGGGGGTCAAAGGGGAGCTGTTTTTT. Encoded protein: CASSTRQGVKGELFF.

This clonotype has at least ten counts. The rearrangement joins TRBV5-1 to TRBJ2-5; 11 nucleotides agree with TRBD2. The germline CDR1 and CDR2 sequences are SGHRS and YFSETQ. The CDR3 runs 15 residues. V lost 4 bases to trimming and J lost 3 bases; unmatched junction nucleotides: 5. This CDR3 is CASSDLTSGKETQYF. The CDR3 DNA reads as TGCGCCAGCAGCGACCTGACTAGCGGGAAAGAGACCCAGTACTTC.